The 23 T cell receptor beta chains below come from one sample, sequenced in a study of T cell changes during pregnancy in multiple sclerosis. Assay: immunoSEQ multiplex PCR; the TCRdb copy retains only in-frame clones and omits some. This sample has about 21,000 clones, with approximately 88% found just once. This specimen consisted of CD8+ T cells from peripheral blood mononuclear cells, obtained after pregnancy. The receptors shown here come from a female donor in good health, enrolled as a control in a pregnancy study.

This rearrangement joins TRBV7-2 to TRBJ2-5, with 9 bases aligning to TRBD1. J was trimmed by 4 bases and V by 2 bases; bases with no gene match: 11. The CDR3 has 17 amino acids. Per germline, CDR1 SGHTA and CDR2 FQGNSA. CDR3 residues: CASSLSGTGSPRETQYF. Here the CDR3 DNA reads TGTGCCAGCAGCTTATCGGGGACAGGGAGCCCTCGAGAGACCCAGTACTTC.

This chain joins TRBV5-1 and TRBJ1-2; 7 nucleotides line up with TRBD1. This CDR3 spans 15 amino acids. In germline, CDR1 is SGHRS, CDR2 YFSETQ. With V trimmed by 4 bases and J by 4 bases, 10 bases remained unmatched. CDR3 in amino acids: CASSPDYSGGYGYTF. The CDR3 DNA follows: TGCGCCAGCAGCCCCGATTACTCAGGGGGCTATGGCTACACCTTC.

This chain uses TRBV19 with TRBJ2-1, with 8 bases fitting TRBD1. Losses at the gene ends were 1 base for V and 8 bases for J; bases not matched to a gene: 4. Germline CDR1 is LNHDA and CDR2 is SQIVND (reference sequence). The CDR3 has 14 amino acids. The CDR3 spells CASSIGDRIDEQFF. Here the CDR3 DNA reads TGTGCCAGTAGTATAGGGGACAGGATAGATGAGCAGTTCTTC.

The chain combines TRBV6-4 with TRBJ2-1; D is perhaps TRBD2 (6 bases). This CDR3 spans 15 amino acids. The germline V gene has CDR1 MRHNA and CDR2 SNTAGT. V was shortened by 0 bases and J by 6 bases, with 12 bases between the two germline ends. This chain's CDR3 is CASSDSATSFNEQFF. The CDR3, as DNA: TGTGCCAGCAGTGACTCCGCGACTAGTTTCAATGAGCAGTTCTTC.

The CDR3 sequence: CASSQDRVGEKLFF. CDR3 coding DNA: TGTGCCAGCAGCCAAGACAGGGTAGGCGAAAAACTGTTTTTT. The chain couples TRBV4-2 to TRBJ1-4; D perhaps matches TRBD1 (5 bases). CDR1 and CDR2 (germline): LGHNA, YNFKEQ. The CDR3 runs to 14 residues. Trimming pared 0 bases from V and 8 bases from J, leaving 10 bases between.

The chain carries TRBV7-9 and TRBJ1-1; TRBD1 matches at 7 bases. V trimming: 3 bases; J trimming: 7 bases; junction bases outside the gene matches: 5. The length of the CDR3 is 13 residues. The germline CDR1 and CDR2 sequences are SEHNR and FQNEAQ (reference sequence). The CDR3 DNA is TGTGCCAGCAGCTTTCGACAGGGAGGTGAAGCTTTCTTT. It encodes CASSFRQGGEAFF. The variable domain in full, with the rest retrieved from reference TRBV7-9 and TRBJ1-1, is DTGVSQNPRHKITKRGQNVTFRCDPISEHNRLYWYRQTLGQGPEFLTYFQNEAQLEKSRLLSDRFSAERPKGSFSTLEIQRTEQGDSAMYLCASSFRQGGEAFFGQGTRLTVV.

V and J are TRBV4-3 and TRBJ1-4, with 10 nucleotides matching TRBD1. Looked up from germline, CDR1 is LGHNA and CDR2 is YSLEER. V shed 5 bases, J shed 6 bases, and the junction held 3 bases outside the gene matches. There are 14 residues in the CDR3. DNA of the CDR3: TGCGCCAGCAGCTTCGGGACAGGGGATGAAAAACTGTTTTTT. It yields the protein CASSFGTGDEKLFF.

This clone was counted between two and nine times. J is TRBJ1-1 and V is TRBV5-1; tentatively, D is TRBD1 (6 bases). The length of the CDR3 is 11 residues. With 4 bases removed from V and 7 bases from J, the gap between germline ends came to 8 bases. Per the germline V gene, CDR1 is SGHRS and CDR2 is YFSETQ. CDR3 coding DNA: TGCGCCAGCAGCCAGGACAGTGAAGCTTTCTTT. Translating it yields CASSQDSEAFF.

Sample share makes this clone medium-sized. The chain combines TRBV6-4 with TRBJ1-1; TRBD1 aligns across 7 bases. The J segment lost 1 base and the V segment lost 3 bases, leaving 2 bases of the junction unmatched. The CDR3 sequence is 14 residues long. Germline V CDR1 and CDR2: MRHNA, SNTAGT. The CDR3 region is CASSEGTANTEAFF. The CDR3 nucleotides read TGTGCCAGCAGTGAGGGGACAGCGAACACTGAAGCTTTCTTT.

This sequence joins TRBV4-3 and TRBJ2-1, with TRBD2 as a possible D gene (6 bases). The CDR3 has 16 residues. Germline CDR1 reads LGHNA; CDR2 reads YSLEER. V lost 1 base to trimming and J lost 3 bases, with 13 bases between them. In DNA form, the CDR3 reads TGCGCCAGCAGCCAAGCAGGAGGGATAAACTACAATGAGCAGTTCTTC. Its protein product is CASSQAGGINYNEQFF.

The chain carries TRBV5-6 and TRBJ1-4; the match to TRBD1 covers 9 bases. This CDR3 spans 15 amino acids. V gave up 6 bases and J gave up 9 bases; unmatched junction bases: 12. The V gene's germline CDR1 is SGHDT and CDR2 YYEEEE. The CDR3 loop reads CASTKTGTGNKKLFF. The CDR3 DNA follows: TGTGCCAGCACCAAGACCGGGACAGGGAATAAAAAACTGTTTTTT.

The chain recombines TRBV16 with TRBJ2-7; 8 nucleotides line up with TRBD1. Germline CDR1 reads KGHSY; CDR2 reads FQNENV. The CDR3 covers 16 residues. V lost 0 bases and J lost 1; bases outside the gene matches: 5. CDR3 in amino acids: CASSQSVGDRSYEQYF. The CDR3 nucleotides read TGTGCCAGCAGCCAATCAGTTGGGGACAGGTCCTACGAGCAGTACTTC.

The chain is built from TRBV10-3 and TRBJ1-2; D gene unclear. The CDR3 spans 15 residues. The V gene's germline CDR1 is ENHRY and CDR2 SYGVKD. Trimming cost V 0 bases and J 0 bases, with 8 bases left between them. The CDR3 protein is CAISESFGANYGYTF. CDR3 nucleotide sequence: TGTGCCATCAGTGAGTCATTCGGGGCTAACTATGGCTACACCTTC.

V gene TRBV9 combines with J gene TRBJ1-1, with a tentative D call TRBD1 (6 bases). V gave up 4 bases and J gave up 5 bases, with 15 bases separating them. The CDR3 contains 14 residues. The V gene's germline CDR1 is SGDLS and CDR2 YYNGEE. The CDR3 region is CASSPNRVLTEAFF. CDR3 sequence (DNA): TGTGCCAGCAGCCCAAACAGGGTTTTGACTGAAGCTTTCTTT.

The chain is built from TRBV6-5 and TRBJ1-5, with a possible D match to TRBD1 (5 bases). The CDR3 sequence is 14 residues long. The ends were cut back, 5 bases at V and 4 bases at J, with 12 bases in the middle. Per the germline V gene, CDR1 is MNHEY and CDR2 is SVGAGI. The chain's CDR3 is CASSPGTENQPQHF. The CDR3 DNA reads TGTGCCAGCAGTCCCGGGACTGAGAATCAGCCCCAGCATTTT.

The chain uses TRBV9 and TRBJ1-1, with no clear D. The CDR3 spans 15 residues. V dropped 0 bases and J dropped 1 base, with 10 bases sitting between them. Germline V CDR1 and CDR2: SGDLS, YYNGEE. CDR3 nucleotides: TGTGCCAGCAGCGTAGCTCCAGGCAAGAACACTGAAGCTTTCTTT. This sequence encodes CASSVAPGKNTEAFF. Supplemented by reference TRBV9 and TRBJ1-1, the full variable domain reads DSGVTQTPKHLITATGQRVTLRCSPRSGDLSVYWYQQSLDQGLQFLIQYYNGEERAKGNILERFSAQQFPDLHSELNLSSLELGDSALYFCASSVAPGKNTEAFFGQGTRLTVV.

The genes are TRBV7-2 and TRBJ2-3; tentative D call: TRBD2 (5 bases). This CDR3 region has 15 residues. Trimming took 0 bases from V and 2 from J, leaving 9 bases between them. Per the germline V gene, CDR1 is SGHTA and CDR2 is FQGNSA. CDR3 in DNA: TGTGCCAGCAGCTTAGCAGGAGGCCACACAGATACGCAGTATTTT. Translated: CASSLAGGHTDTQYF.

The chain has TRBV6-5 and TRBJ1-5; the D is unclear. Trimming removed 2 bases from V and 0 bases from J, with 8 bases in between. This CDR3 is 15 amino acids long. Germline values: CDR1 MNHEY, CDR2 SVGAGI. Here the CDR3 reads CASSYSGDSNQPQHF. CDR3 coding DNA: TGTGCCAGCAGTTACAGTGGAGATAGCAATCAGCCCCAGCATTTT.

J is TRBJ2-2 and V is TRBV6-1; D might be TRBD1 (6 bases). Trimming stripped 6 bases from V and 5 bases from J, with 10 bases between. There are 13 residues in the CDR3. CDR1 and CDR2 (germline): MNHNS, SASEGT. CDR3 residues: CASSQQGTGELFF. The CDR3 nucleotides are TGTGCCAGCAGCCAACAGGGAACCGGGGAGCTGTTTTTT.

V and J are TRBV27 and TRBJ2-1; the match to TRBD2 covers 10 bases. V trimming: 0 bases; J trimming: 6 bases; junction bases outside the gene matches: 5. The V gene's germline CDR1 is MNHEY and CDR2 SMNVEV (reference sequence). The CDR3 is 16 residues long. The CDR3 DNA is TGTGCCAGCAGTTTATCCAGCGGGGGGGCCATCAATGAGCAGTTCTTC. This sequence encodes CASSLSSGGAINEQFF.

This clone was recorded only once. V is TRBV6-1 and J is TRBJ2-7, with D tentatively TRBD2 (6 bases). This CDR3 has 15 residues. Trimming pared 1 base from V and 2 bases from J, leaving 12 bases between. Germline assignment: CDR1 MNHNS and CDR2 SASEGT. CDR3 region: CASSEGDFLTYEQYF. The CDR3 DNA reads TGTGCCAGCAGTGAAGGGGACTTCCTTACCTACGAGCAGTACTTC.

This clone was detected only once. This CDR3 reads CASSLAEVIHSVQETQYF. In DNA, the CDR3 is TGCGCCAGCAGCTTGGCCGAAGTCATCCACAGTGTACAAGAGACCCAGTACTTC. The rearrangement joins TRBV5-1 to TRBJ2-5; no clear D gene. Looked up from germline, CDR1 is SGHRS and CDR2 is YFSETQ. There are 18 residues in the CDR3. Trimming pared 0 bases from V and 2 bases from J, leaving 20 bases between.

The J gene is TRBJ2-1, the V gene TRBV4-1; 7 bases align to TRBD2. The CDR3 contains 17 residues. CDR1 MGHRA and CDR2 YSYEKL come from the germline V gene. After removal of 0 bases from V and 0 bases from J, the junction contained 5 bases not matched to a gene. The CDR3, as DNA: TGCGCCAGCAGCCAAGATCAGGTAGCGGGCTCCTACAATGAGCAGTTCTTC. It specifies CASSQDQVAGSYNEQFF.